The 27 T cell receptor beta chains given below trace back to one sample, sequenced in a study of PD-1 blockade in classical Hodgkin lymphoma (TCRdb year 2020). The sample's time point label, decoded: cycle 4 day 1 (C4D1), after more than five weeks of nivolumab. All trial patients had relapsed after autologous stem cell transplantation, with cohorts A, B and C differing in prior brentuximab vedotin exposure. Libraries were constructed by the immunoSEQ multiplex PCR assay. This immuneACCESS table, as held by TCRdb, lists in-frame sequences with V and J called but not all clones. Of the missing ones, under half trace to an unresolved V gene in checked studies; the others have no known cause. The sample contains approximately 84,000 clones, about 83% of them found a single time. In total, the top ten clones hold about 17% of the sample. This specimen was peripheral blood mononuclear cells (PBMCs), taken before the fourth cycle of nivolumab. The receptors come from a human donor with classical Hodgkin lymphoma.

This chain joins TRBV11-2 and TRBJ2-1; 12 positions match TRBD2. This CDR3 comprises 18 residues. Germline CDR1 and CDR2: SGHAT and FQNNGV. V was clipped by 3 bases and J by 2 bases; unmatched bases: 8. The CDR3 sequence: CASSLGASGRAAYNEQFF. In DNA, the CDR3 is TGTGCCAGCAGCTTGGGGGCTAGCGGGAGGGCAGCCTACAATGAGCAGTTCTTC.

This chain links TRBV19 with TRBJ1-1; 10 bases match TRBD1. This CDR3 comprises 15 residues. Germline-derived CDR1 and CDR2 are LNHDA and SQIVND (reference sequence). The V gene end was trimmed by 7 bases and the J gene end by 7 bases; junction bases not matched to a gene: 12. The CDR3, as DNA: TGTGCCAGTACCCCTAGGACAGGGGGTAAGGGTGAAGCTTTCTTT. This gives the protein CASTPRTGGKGEAFF.

This sequence joins TRBV2 and TRBJ2-1; 11 positions agree with TRBD2. Germline assignment: CDR1 SNHLY and CDR2 FYNNEI. The CDR3 has 16 residues. V shed 4 bases, J shed 3 bases, and the junction held 5 bases outside the gene matches. In DNA form, the CDR3 reads TGTGCCAGCAGTGCGAGGGGGACTAGCGGCTACAATGAGCAGTTCTTC. Its protein is CASSARGTSGYNEQFF.

The V call is TRBV30, the J call TRBJ2-7; 11 nucleotides agree with TRBD2. J lost 3 bases, V lost 1 base, and 2 bases had no gene match. From germline, CDR1 is GTSNPN and CDR2 SVGIG (reference sequence). The CDR3 totals 14 residues. CDR3 residues: CAWSEGTSGYEQYF. CDR3 DNA sequence: TGTGCCTGGAGTGAGGGGACTAGCGGCTACGAGCAGTACTTC.

This CDR3 is CASRAQVGPNQPQHF. DNA of the CDR3: TGTGCCAGTAGGGCTCAGGTGGGTCCCAATCAGCCCCAGCATTTT. The V gene is TRBV19, the J gene TRBJ1-5; no clear D gene. The CDR3 spans 15 residues. In germline, CDR1 is LNHDA, CDR2 SQIVND (reference sequence). V was clipped by 6 bases and J by 3 bases, with 15 bases between them.

This chain connects TRBV10-3 to TRBJ2-2; the match to TRBD2 covers 11 bases. The CDR3 consists of 15 residues. The V and J ends lost 2 bases and 6 bases, in that order; junction bases with no gene match: 2. Germline V lookup: CDR1 ENHRY, CDR2 SYGVKD. Here the CDR3 DNA reads TGTGCCATCAGTGAGGGACTAGCGGGTTCCGGGGAGCTGTTTTTT. It is translated as CAISEGLAGSGELFF.

V gene TRBV5-1 combines with J gene TRBJ2-3; TRBD1 aligns across 7 bases. This CDR3 is built from 14 residues. Germline V gene sequence: CDR1 SGHRS, CDR2 YFSETQ. Trimming removed 2 bases from V and 6 bases from J; junction bases left unmatched: 6. The CDR3 loop reads CASSLTGDSDTQYF. The DNA for the CDR3 is TGCGCCAGCAGCTTAACAGGGGACAGCGATACGCAGTATTTT.

The chain combines TRBV6-1 with TRBJ1-4; the D gene is possibly TRBD1 (5 bases). The length of the CDR3 is 12 residues. Trimming removed 8 bases from V and 8 bases from J, with 12 bases in between. In germline, CDR1 is MNHNS, CDR2 SASEGT. The CDR3 loop is CASSGFSEKLFF. The CDR3 DNA sequence: TGTGCCAGCTCAGGGTTTTCGGAAAAACTGTTTTTT.

This clone was observed a handful of times. This chain connects TRBV18 to TRBJ2-1, with 10 positions matching TRBD2. Trimming at V came to 6 bases and at J to 6 bases, leaving 8 bases not matched to a gene. CDR3 length: 15 amino acids. Germline CDR1 and CDR2: KGHSH and LQKENI. The CDR3 DNA reads TGTGCCAGCTCGCCCGGGACTAGCGTATTCAATGAGCAGTTCTTC. Protein: CASSPGTSVFNEQFF.

The J gene is TRBJ2-6, the V gene TRBV10-3, with 7 positions matching TRBD1. Germline values: CDR1 ENHRY, CDR2 SYGVKD. The CDR3 covers 12 residues. After removal of 10 bases from V and 12 bases from J, the junction contained 9 bases not matched to a gene. CDR3 protein: CATGTAPAVLTF. CDR3 coding DNA: TGTGCCACCGGGACAGCCCCCGCCGTCCTGACTTTC.

This clone was seen a few times. The chain uses TRBV18 and TRBJ2-7; D ambiguous. Trimming stripped 3 bases from V and 3 bases from J, with 6 bases between. The CDR3 has 12 residues. The V gene's germline CDR1 is KGHSH and CDR2 LQKENI. In nucleotides, the CDR3 is TGTGCCAGCTCACCTCGCAGCTACGAGCAGTACTTC. Residues: CASSPRSYEQYF. The variable domain in full, completed from reference TRBV18 and TRBJ2-7, reads NAGVMQNPRHLVRRRGQEARLRCSPMKGHSHVYWYRQLPEEGLKFMVYLQKENIIDESGMPKERFSAEFPKEGPSILRIQQVVRGDSAAYFCASSPRSYEQYFGPGTRLTVT.

The chain joins TRBV5-8 to TRBJ2-7; the D call may be TRBD1 or TRBD2 (5 bases each). There are 13 residues in the CDR3. CDR1 and CDR2 (germline): SGHTS, YDEGEE. V lost 4 bases and J 9 bases, leaving 17 bases between the germline ends. This chain's CDR3 is CASSLAGTSGQYF. In nucleotides, the CDR3 is TGTGCCAGCAGCCTAGCCGGGACCTCGGGGCAGTACTTC.

This clone occurred once. The rearrangement links TRBV19 to TRBJ2-1; 8 bases match TRBD1. Losses at the gene ends were 4 bases for V and 8 bases for J; bases not matched to a gene: 4. Germline V gene data show CDR1 as LNHDA and CDR2 as SQIVND (reference sequence). The CDR3 spans 13 residues. Here the CDR3 DNA reads TGTGCCAGTAGTAACGACAGGGGCCATGAGCAGTTCTTC. This codes for CASSNDRGHEQFF.

This chain uses TRBV5-1 with TRBJ1-2, with D uncertain. The V end lost 0 bases, the J end lost 6 bases, and 6 bases lay between the germline ends. Germline assignment: CDR1 SGHRS and CDR2 YFSETQ. This CDR3 contains 12 residues. The CDR3 region has the DNA TGCGCCAGCAGCTTGGTCACGGATGGCTACACCTTC. It encodes CASSLVTDGYTF.

The chain combines TRBV9 with TRBJ1-5, with unresolved D. Between the trimmed V and J ends, which lost 0 bases and 5 bases, there was a span of 6 bases. CDR1 and CDR2 from the germline V gene are SGDLS and YYNGEE. CDR3 length equals 13 residues. The CDR3 reads CASSVGRDQPQHF. The CDR3 coding sequence is TGTGCCAGCAGCGTAGGGCGGGATCAGCCCCAGCATTTT.

The gene calls are TRBV19 and TRBJ1-3; D gene ambiguous. Trimming cost V 9 bases and J 0 bases, with 12 bases left between them. CDR1 and CDR2 (germline): LNHDA, SQIVND (reference sequence). The CDR3 consists of 14 residues. This CDR3 reads CASIAGSSGNTIYF. CDR3 DNA: TGTGCCAGCATTGCGGGGAGCTCTGGAAACACCATATATTTT. The whole variable domain, filled in from reference TRBV19 and TRBJ1-3, reads DGGITQSPKYLFRKEGQNVTLSCEQNLNHDAMYWYRQDPGQGLRLIYYSQIVNDFQKGDIAEGYSVSREKKESFPLTVTSAQKNPTAFYLCASIAGSSGNTIYFGEGSWLTVV.

The rearrangement joins TRBV5-1 to TRBJ2-1; TRBD1 matches 7 bases. J lost 6 bases, V lost 4 bases, and 4 bases had no gene match. This CDR3 contains 13 residues. Germline CDR1 reads SGHRS; CDR2 reads YFSETQ. This chain's CDR3 is CASSIDRVNEQFF. The CDR3 region has the DNA TGCGCCAGCAGCATCGACAGGGTCAATGAGCAGTTCTTC.

Only a few counts were recorded for this clone. V usage is TRBV12-1 and J usage is TRBJ2-7; TRBD2 was called by the table and not checked on the DNA. TRBV12-1 is tagged as a pseudogene. The CDR3 loop spans 17 amino acids. The CDR3 spells CASSPERLAGVWGEQYF. The CDR3 bases are TGTGCCAGCAGCCCGGAGAGGCTAGCGGGGGTCTGGGGGGAGCAGTACTTC.

This clone has more than one count but fewer than ten. The chain recombines TRBV10-1 with TRBJ2-7; D is perhaps TRBD1 (5 bases). This CDR3 region has 13 residues. V was shortened by 7 bases and J by 1 base, with 11 bases between the two germline ends. CDR1 is WNHNN and CDR2 is SYGVQD in the germline V gene (reference sequence). Here the CDR3 reads CASKTDTSYEQYF. The CDR3 coding sequence is TGCGCCAGCAAAACGGACACGTCCTACGAGCAGTACTTC.

The rearrangement uses TRBV11-3 and TRBJ2-7, with D perhaps TRBD2 (6 bases). Deletions cut 1 base from V and 5 bases from J, with 18 bases between. CDR1 is SGHNT, CDR2 YENEEA, per germline. CDR3 length equals 16 residues. CDR3 nucleotide sequence: TGTGCCAGCAGCTTAGGTCCCGCTAGCGATCGAAACGAGCAGTACTTC. The encoded protein is CASSLGPASDRNEQYF.

The rearrangement uses TRBV25-1 and TRBJ2-1, with unresolved D. The CDR3 is 11 amino acids. V lost 4 bases and J 10 bases, leaving 8 bases between the germline ends. From germline, CDR1 is MGHDK and CDR2 SYGVNS. This CDR3 is CASSATSEQFF. In nucleotides, the CDR3 is TGTGCCAGCAGTGCCACAAGCGAGCAGTTCTTC.

This clone came up once. The chain employs TRBV7-9 and TRBJ1-3, with TRBD1 matching 7 bases. The CDR3 consists of 17 residues. Germline V gene lookup returns CDR1 SEHNR and CDR2 FQNEAQ (reference sequence). With 5 bases clipped from V and 6 bases from J, the junction kept 16 bases outside the gene matches. This CDR3 is CASSHHGQVSEKNTIYF. Written as DNA, the CDR3 is TGTGCCAGCAGCCATCACGGACAGGTTTCCGAAAAAAACACCATATATTTT.

The J gene is TRBJ2-3, the V gene TRBV7-9; D may be TRBD2 (6 bases). CDR1 is SEHNR and CDR2 is FQNEAQ in the germline V gene (reference sequence). Trimming removed 1 base at V and 0 bases at J, with 20 bases between. The CDR3 contains 19 residues. The CDR3: CASSLEFGAGRESTDTQYF. CDR3 coding DNA: TGTGCCAGCAGCTTAGAGTTCGGGGCGGGGCGGGAAAGCACAGATACGCAGTATTTT.

This rearrangement joins TRBV9 to TRBJ1-2; D is uncertain. CDR3 length: 16 amino acids. Trimming shortened V by 0 bases and J by 3 bases, and 15 bases separated the two germline ends. Looked up from germline, CDR1 is SGDLS and CDR2 is YYNGEE. The CDR3 reads CASSVEAVGSDYGYTF. The CDR3 DNA follows: TGTGCCAGCAGCGTAGAAGCCGTTGGCAGTGACTATGGCTACACCTTC.

V usage is TRBV5-5 and J usage is TRBJ1-5, with D possibly TRBD1 on 6 matching bases. The ends were cut back, 1 base at V and 3 bases at J, with 14 bases in the middle. Germline lookup yields CDR1 SGHKS and CDR2 YYEKEE (reference sequence). The CDR3 totals 16 residues. The chain's CDR3 is CASSLILGAPNQPQHF. As DNA, the CDR3 is TGTGCCAGCAGCTTGATTCTGGGGGCTCCCAATCAGCCCCAGCATTTT.

The chain carries TRBV28 and TRBJ1-2; 11 nucleotides agree with TRBD1. V dropped 5 bases and J dropped 6; count of bases not matched to a gene: 2. Germline V CDR1 and CDR2: MDHEN, SYDVKM. The CDR3 sequence is 13 residues long. Here the CDR3 reads CASSRTGGNGYTF. CDR3 coding DNA: TGTGCCAGCAGTCGGACAGGGGGCAATGGCTACACCTTC.

This clone was seen once. The J gene is TRBJ2-3, the V gene TRBV27; TRBD2 might be the D (7 bases). V was cut by 1 base and J by 2 bases, with 13 bases left in between. The germline V gene has CDR1 MNHEY and CDR2 SMNVEV (reference sequence). This CDR3 has 16 amino acids. The CDR3 reads CASSLFGGRVTDTQYF. The CDR3 DNA is TGTGCCAGCAGTTTATTCGGGGGGCGGGTCACAGATACGCAGTATTTT.